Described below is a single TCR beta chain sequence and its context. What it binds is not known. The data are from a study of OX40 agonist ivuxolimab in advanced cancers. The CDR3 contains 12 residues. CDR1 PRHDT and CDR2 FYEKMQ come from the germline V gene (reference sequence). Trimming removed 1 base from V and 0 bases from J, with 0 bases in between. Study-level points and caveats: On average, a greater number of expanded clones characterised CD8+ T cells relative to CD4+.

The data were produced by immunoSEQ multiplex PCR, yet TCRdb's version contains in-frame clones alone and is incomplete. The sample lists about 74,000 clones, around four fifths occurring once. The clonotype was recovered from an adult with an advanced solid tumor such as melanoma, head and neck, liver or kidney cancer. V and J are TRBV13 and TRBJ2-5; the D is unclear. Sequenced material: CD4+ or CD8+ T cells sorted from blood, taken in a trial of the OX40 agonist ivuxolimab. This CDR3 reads CASSLDQETQYF. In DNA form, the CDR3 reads TGTGCCAGCAGCTTAGACCAAGAGACCCAGTACTTC.